This T cell receptor beta chain was recovered during a study of long-term antiretroviral therapy in people with HIV. Regarding the study as a whole: Diversity increased after ART yet remained lower than in transplant donor controls.

Notes on this clone: The antigen is not known.

The libraries were made with immunoSEQ v3.0 at survey level. In sequencing, about 35,000-55,000 T-cell genomes per sample were targeted. Profiled with immunoSEQ multiplex PCR; TCRdb holds only in-frame clones, not every one. The sample yields some 14,000 clones, about 79% seen once. HIV-positive participants all received treatment in the United States. CDR3 length equals 15 residues. Per germline, CDR1 SGHRS and CDR2 YFSETQ. V lost 0 bases and J lost 8, with 15 bases in between. This TCR was sampled from a man aged 35 to 55 with HIV. The chain employs TRBV5-1 and TRBJ2-1; no reliable D call. Material: unsorted PBMCs, obtained just before starting antiretroviral therapy. The CDR3 reads CASSLGGIWMDEQFF. CDR3 nucleotides: TGCGCCAGCAGCTTGGGGGGTATATGGATGGATGAGCAGTTCTTC.